What follows are 27 T cell receptor beta chains derived from one specimen sequenced in a study of CD8+ T cells in alopecia areata. Extracted from the samples, RNA was reverse transcribed into cDNA to serve as the sequencing template. The table came from immunoSEQ multiplex PCR; TCRdb's copy has only in-frame clones and leaves some out. The sample lists about 200,000 clones, 30% to 40% occurring once. The treatment: oral pan-JAK inhibitor, 5-10 mg twice daily. The sequenced sample was CD4+ T cells sorted from blood, obtained between weeks 30 and 35, from a patient treated with tofacitinib. The origin of the receptors is a human donor with alopecia areata.

This clone was detected a few times. The rearrangement uses TRBV27 and TRBJ1-2; D unclear. The V gene lost 3 bases and the J gene lost 4 bases, with 6 bases spanning the gap. Germline V gene lookup returns CDR1 MNHEY and CDR2 SMNVEV (reference sequence). CDR3 length: 12 residues. CDR3 sequence: CASSFPSYGYTF. The CDR3 DNA reads TGTGCCAGCAGTTTCCCCAGCTATGGCTACACCTTC.

This clone was counted between two and nine times. CDR3 bases: TGTGCCAGCAGCTTCAGTCGGGGGGGCTTGGATACGCAGTATTTT. Translation gives CASSFSRGGLDTQYF. The chain couples TRBV7-2 to TRBJ2-3, with TRBD2 identical over 8 bases. V was clipped by 3 bases and J by 6 bases; unmatched bases: 8. Germline CDR1 SGHTA, CDR2 FQGNSA. The CDR3 is made up of 15 amino acids.

A note on this clone: Other DNA sequences from this sample encode an identical CDR3 as well. The chain carries TRBV5-1 and TRBJ2-4; 10 nucleotides match TRBD1. V lost 4 bases, J lost 1 base, and 5 bases stayed unmatched. The CDR3 is 16 residues long. CDR1 SGHRS and CDR2 YFSETQ come from the germline V gene. The CDR3 spells CASSRTGGSAKNIQYF. The CDR3 nucleotides are TGCGCCAGCAGCCGGACAGGGGGTTCTGCCAAAAACATTCAGTACTTC.

For this clone: One end of the junction varies from germline; a read error may be responsible. The V call is TRBV6-6, the J call TRBJ2-5; perhaps TRBD1 as D (6 bases). The germline V gene encodes CDR1 MNHNY and CDR2 SVGAGI (reference sequence). The CDR3 loop spans 11 amino acids. CDR3 sequence: CASSSLRDTDF. The CDR3 nucleotides read TGTGCCAGCAGCTCACTCCGGGACACGGACTTC.

The genes are TRBV14 and TRBJ1-1; D remains unclear. Germline values: CDR1 SGHDN, CDR2 FVKESK. CDR3 length: 15 residues. V was pared by 1 base and J by 7 bases, with 16 bases between. This CDR3 reads CASSQGLASRGEAFF. CDR3 DNA: TGTGCCAGCAGCCAAGGTCTGGCGAGCAGAGGTGAAGCTTTCTTT. Together with reference TRBV14 and TRBJ1-1, the CDR3 gives the full variable domain: EAGVTQFPSHSVIEKGQTVTLRCDPISGHDNLYWYRRVMGKEIKFLLHFVKESKQDESGMPNNRFLAERTGGTYSTLKVQPAELEDSGVYFCASSQGLASRGEAFFGQGTRLTVV.

The chain has TRBV19 and TRBJ2-7; the D is unclear. The germline gives CDR1 LNHDA, CDR2 SQIVND (reference sequence). With 3 bases removed from V and 5 bases from J, the gap between germline ends came to 14 bases. The CDR3 length is 14 residues. As DNA, the CDR3 is TGTGCCAGTAGTATTCAGGTCTCTTTCCACGAGCAGTACTTC. It encodes CASSIQVSFHEQYF.

The chain recombines TRBV18 with TRBJ1-1; 8 bases line up with TRBD1. V lost 3 bases, J lost 3 bases, and 9 bases stayed unmatched. The CDR3 runs to 16 residues. Germline V gene sequence: CDR1 KGHSH, CDR2 LQKENI. The DNA for the CDR3 is TGTGCCAGCTCACCCTCGACAGGGGCCGTATACACTGAAGCTTTCTTT. As protein: CASSPSTGAVYTEAFF.

The V call is TRBV28, the J call TRBJ2-6, with D possibly matching TRBD1 (6 bases). In germline, CDR1 is MDHEN, CDR2 SYDVKM. The CDR3 runs to 18 residues. The ends were cut back, 4 bases at V and 4 bases at J, with 20 bases in the middle. This CDR3 is CASSSATNRVRGANVLTF. In nucleotides, the CDR3 is TGTGCCAGCAGTTCAGCCACGAACAGGGTGCGCGGGGCCAACGTCCTGACTTTC.

The chain carries TRBV27 and TRBJ1-1; 7 nucleotides agree with TRBD1. Germline trimming cut 4 bases from V and 7 bases from J; bases unmatched to any gene: 12. CDR3 length: 15 residues. The germline CDR1 and CDR2 sequences are MNHEY and SMNVEV (reference sequence). The CDR3 DNA sequence: TGTGCCAGCAGTTCAATCACAGGGGTCCGGAATGAAGCTTTCTTT. Protein sequence: CASSSITGVRNEAFF.

This chain connects TRBV10-1 to TRBJ2-3, with TRBD2 matching over 7 bases. The CDR3 sequence is 14 residues long. The V and J ends lost 3 bases and 4 bases, in that order; junction bases with no gene match: 4. The germline gives CDR1 WNHNN, CDR2 SYGVQD (reference sequence). CDR3 DNA: TGCGCCAGCAGTGATCCCGGGAGGTCAGATACGCAGTATTTT. This encodes CASSDPGRSDTQYF.

This chain joins TRBV19 and TRBJ2-3, with 8 bases matching TRBD1. The CDR3 consists of 14 residues. Trimming took 7 bases from V and 1 from J; bases not matched to a gene: 4. Per germline, CDR1 LNHDA and CDR2 SQIVND (reference sequence). The CDR3: CASTGTGRTDTQYF. Here the CDR3 DNA reads TGTGCCAGTACCGGGACAGGCCGCACAGATACGCAGTATTTT. Combining the CDR3 with reference TRBV19 and TRBJ2-3 gives the whole variable domain DGGITQSPKYLFRKEGQNVTLSCEQNLNHDAMYWYRQDPGQGLRLIYYSQIVNDFQKGDIAEGYSVSREKKESFPLTVTSAQKNPTAFYLCASTGTGRTDTQYFGPGTRLTVL.

This clone was counted only a few times. The chain carries TRBV7-9 and TRBJ1-2; D possibly corresponds to TRBD1 (6 bases). Trimming stripped 1 base from V and 8 bases from J, with 20 bases between. The germline V gene encodes CDR1 SEHNR and CDR2 FQNEAQ (reference sequence). CDR3 size: 16 residues. As DNA, the CDR3 is TGTGCCAGCAGCTTAGGGTACAACAGGGAATCCATGGGCTACACCTTC. Protein: CASSLGYNRESMGYTF.

The sample holds a few counts of this clone. The chain is built from TRBV29-1 and TRBJ2-1, with D unresolved. Germline assignment: CDR1 SQVTM and CDR2 ANQGSEA. This CDR3 spans 12 amino acids. Trimming stripped 7 bases from V and 1 base from J, with 8 bases between. The CDR3 nucleotides read TGCAGCGAACAGATGTCCTACAATGAGCAGTTCTTC. This translates into CSEQMSYNEQFF.

V is TRBV25-1 and J is TRBJ2-5; a weak D match, TRBD2 (6 bases). The CDR3 runs 13 residues. CDR1 and CDR2 (germline): MGHDK, SYGVNS. Trimming took 6 bases from V and 4 from J, leaving 12 bases between them. Written as DNA, the CDR3 is TGTGCCAGCAGGAAAGCGGGTGGAGAGACCCAGTACTTC. It yields the protein CASRKAGGETQYF. Full variable domain (remainder filled in from reference TRBV25-1 and TRBJ2-5): EADIYQTPRYLVIGTGKKITLECSQTMGHDKMYWYQQDPGMELHLIHYSYGVNSTEKGDLSSESTVSRIRTEHFPLTLESARPSHTSQYLCASRKAGGETQYFGPGTRLLVL.

The table lists this clone with a few counts. The V call is TRBV11-1, the J call TRBJ2-6; D tentatively fits TRBD1 or TRBD2 (5 bases each). Germline CDR1 reads SGHAT; CDR2 reads FQDESV (reference sequence). V was cut by 6 bases and J by 0 bases, with 15 bases left in between. CDR3 size: 17 residues. DNA for the CDR3: TGTGCCAGCAGACCCACGGGACGGACCTCTGGGGCCAACGTCCTGACTTTC. This translates into CASRPTGRTSGANVLTF.

The V and J genes are TRBV6-5 and TRBJ2-7, with D tentatively TRBD1 (5 bases). Germline-derived CDR1 and CDR2 are MNHEY and SVGAGI. The ends were cut back, 6 bases at V and 5 bases at J, with 14 bases in the middle. The length of the CDR3 is 13 residues. The CDR3 is CASRQGSGHEQYF. The CDR3 nucleotides are TGTGCCAGCAGGCAGGGCTCTGGGCACGAGCAGTACTTC.

This chain uses TRBV5-1 with TRBJ1-1; D is ambiguous. V lost 0 bases to trimming and J lost 0 bases, with 12 bases between them. Germline V gene data show CDR1 as SGHRS and CDR2 as YFSETQ. The CDR3 contains 16 residues. This chain's CDR3 is CASSLVAVRMNTEAFF. CDR3 bases: TGCGCCAGCAGCTTGGTGGCGGTGAGGATGAACACTGAAGCTTTCTTT.

The chain links TRBV29-1 to TRBJ2-3; 14 bases match TRBD2. V lost 6 bases, J lost 0 bases, and 5 bases stayed unmatched. CDR3 length: 16 amino acids. From germline, CDR1 is SQVTM and CDR2 ANQGSEA. CDR3 in amino acids: CSVGRTSGGSTDTQYF. In nucleotides, the CDR3 is TGCAGCGTGGGCAGGACTAGCGGGGGGAGCACAGATACGCAGTATTTT.

The chain has TRBV7-3 and TRBJ2-1, with D hard to call. The CDR3 runs to 13 residues. V was shortened by 1 base and J by 6 bases, with 7 bases between the two germline ends. Per germline, CDR1 SGHTA and CDR2 FQGTGA. This chain's CDR3 is CASSLSYGNEQFF. The CDR3 nucleotides are TGTGCCAGCAGCTTAAGTTATGGCAATGAGCAGTTCTTC.

The table lists this clone with a few counts. The gene calls are TRBV2 and TRBJ1-6; TRBD1 agrees at 9 bases. Germline CDR1 and CDR2: SNHLY and FYNNEI. The CDR3 is 16 amino acids. V lost 7 bases to trimming and J lost 3 bases; unmatched junction nucleotides: 7. The CDR3 reads CASILQGASYNSPLHF. As DNA, the CDR3 is TGTGCCAGCATCTTACAGGGGGCCAGCTATAATTCACCCCTCCACTTT. Full variable domain (missing parts from reference TRBV2 and TRBJ1-6): EPEVTQTPSHQVTQMGQEVILRCVPISNHLYFYWYRQILGQKVEFLVSFYNNEISEKSEIFDDQFSVERPDGSNFTLKIRSTKLEDSAMYFCASILQGASYNSPLHFGNGTRLTVT.

CDR3 loop: CASSPLLRTASYEQYF. The CDR3 nucleotides are TGTGCCAGCAGCCCCCTCCTTCGGACGGCCTCCTACGAGCAGTACTTC. This chain uses TRBV7-9 with TRBJ2-7, with no clear D. Germline loops: CDR1 SEHNR, CDR2 FQNEAQ (reference sequence). V was cut by 5 bases and J by 0 bases, with 17 bases left in between. The CDR3 spans 16 residues. The full variable domain, completed using reference TRBV7-9 and TRBJ2-7, is DTGVSQNPRHKITKRGQNVTFRCDPISEHNRLYWYRQTLGQGPEFLTYFQNEAQLEKSRLLSDRFSAERPKGSFSTLEIQRTEQGDSAMYLCASSPLLRTASYEQYFGPGTRLTVT.

This clone was counted a few times. The V call is TRBV19, the J call TRBJ2-2; TRBD1 matches 7 bases. The CDR3 sequence is 14 residues long. Looked up from germline, CDR1 is LNHDA and CDR2 is SQIVND (reference sequence). Losses at the gene ends were 6 bases for V and 4 bases for J; bases not matched to a gene: 5. In DNA, the CDR3 is TGTGCCAGTAGCTTACAGGGGAGCACCGGGGAGCTGTTTTTT. It yields the protein CASSLQGSTGELFF.

This clone was observed a few times. The rearrangement links TRBV5-1 to TRBJ2-1; D is unclear. The germline V gene has CDR1 SGHRS and CDR2 YFSETQ. The CDR3 is 13 residues long. The V gene lost 9 bases and the J gene lost 1 base, with 11 bases spanning the gap. The CDR3 region has the DNA TGCGCCACCTCATTGGGTTCCTACAATGAGCAGTTCTTC. Protein: CATSLGSYNEQFF.

The rearrangement uses TRBV5-6 and TRBJ2-3; 8 bases align to TRBD1. There are 14 residues in the CDR3. Germline CDR1 reads SGHDT; CDR2 reads YYEEEE. With 4 bases clipped from V and 3 bases from J, the junction kept 4 bases outside the gene matches. CDR3 protein: CASSLRTGTDTQYF. CDR3 nucleotides: TGTGCCAGCAGCCTACGGACAGGGACAGATACGCAGTATTTT.

The chain couples TRBV4-1 to TRBJ1-2, with TRBD1 identical over 7 bases. This CDR3 contains 13 residues. Germline CDR1 is MGHRA and CDR2 is YSYEKL. Germline trimming cut 3 bases from V and 7 bases from J; bases unmatched to any gene: 5. CDR3 sequence reads: CASSQLGTVGYTF. The CDR3 nucleotides are TGCGCCAGCAGCCAGTTGGGGACAGTTGGCTACACCTTC.

The rearrangement links TRBV7-3 to TRBJ2-1; unclear D gene. CDR1 and CDR2 (germline): SGHTA, FQGTGA. The CDR3 spans 14 residues. V was shortened by 2 bases and J by 3 bases, with 8 bases between the two germline ends. The CDR3 DNA follows: TGTGCCAGCAGCTTAGCAGGTGGCTACAATGAGCAGTTCTTC. This sequence encodes CASSLAGGYNEQFF.

The V call is TRBV5-1, the J call TRBJ2-1, with 7 bases lining up with TRBD2. J was trimmed by 0 bases and V by 4 bases; bases with no gene match: 4. The CDR3 totals 15 residues. Germline loops: CDR1 SGHRS, CDR2 YFSETQ. The CDR3 nucleotides read TGCGCCAGCAGCCGCAGCGGGGTCTCCTACAATGAGCAGTTCTTC. Translated, it gives CASSRSGVSYNEQFF.